The source of this T cell receptor (beta chain) is a study of T-cell reconstitution after alpha-beta-depleted transplantation in children. Study-level results: Diversity and T-cell counts at one year after transplant derived mostly from new T cells. Several hundred rapidly expanded clones from non-depleted graft cells reportedly supplied alpha-beta T cells about two months post-transplant. There were some patients whose high TCRbeta diversity at day 60 came from surviving recipient T cells and thymic progenitors.

Preparation of the TCRbeta library was carried out with unique molecular identifiers. TCRdb re-called the PCR reads with MiXCR, one entry per CDR3 protein. The sample holds just under 350,000 distinct CDR3 sequences, 15% to 20% seen once. This clonotype came up many times. As yet, its antigen is unknown. Germline assignment: CDR1 SGHRS and CDR2 YFSETQ. V lost 2 bases to trimming and J lost 5 bases, with 10 bases between them. The CDR3 runs 13 residues. The chain joins TRBV5-1 to TRBJ2-5; D call uncertain. Material: PBMCs, mostly from graft donor cells, obtained 360 days after TCRalphabeta/CD19-depleted stem cell transplant. This clonotype was sampled from a male patient between 2 and 15 years old who had a stem cell transplant for acute lymphoblastic leukemia, so the T cells may come from the graft donor. CDR3 in amino acids: CASSFGPGETQYF. The CDR3 nucleotides are TGCGCCAGCAGCTTCGGACCTGGGGAGACCCAGTACTTC.